The TCR beta chain under discussion was sequenced for a study of beta chain features in type 1 diabetes. The whole isolated RNA underwent reverse transcription, so sequencing captured expressed TCRB transcripts. Libraries were prepared by immunoSEQ multiplex PCR; TCRdb keeps only in-frame clonotypes and omits some of them. The sample holds hundreds of thousands of clones, around an eighth seen once. In the case of this clone: What it recognizes is unknown.

General observations from the study: Among patients, naive, central memory and Treg TCRB repertoires appeared more similar than among healthy donors. Across all four CD4+ subsets, people with type 1 diabetes showed modestly shorter TCRB CDR3s. Over-representation of high TCR-expressing cells was a possible consequence of cDNA sequencing.

The receptor was derived from a man aged 18-30 years with type 1 diabetes. Sequencing input: naive CD4+ T cells from blood.

DNA of the CDR3: TGTGCCAGCATGGTTTTGTTGGGACCCCGAGGGGATACGCAGTATTTT. This sequence encodes CASMVLLGPRGDTQYF. V and J are TRBV2 and TRBJ2-3, with D perhaps TRBD1 or TRBD2 (5 bases each). Germline lookup yields CDR1 SNHLY and CDR2 FYNNEI. This CDR3 comprises 16 residues. The germline V and J ends were trimmed by 7 bases and 6 bases, with 23 bases remaining between them.